These 3 T cell receptor beta chains were all obtained from the same sample, sequenced in a study of early T cells in non-severe SARS-CoV-2 infection. MiXCR, applied by TCRdb to the 5' RACE reads, yields one record per CDR3 protein. The sample holds 43,000 or so distinct CDR3 sequences, roughly 7% seen once. The specimen sequenced was whole blood. All receptors come from an adult who was a healthcare worker with PCR-confirmed SARS-CoV-2 infection or an uninfected control (not recorded which).

At least ten counts were recorded for this clonotype. The V and J genes are TRBV2 and TRBJ2-5; maybe TRBD1 (5 bases). V shed 2 bases and J shed 4 bases, with 11 bases lying between them. Per germline, CDR1 SNHLY and CDR2 FYNNEI. The CDR3 extends over 14 amino acids. CDR3 loop: CASSERRGPETQYF. As DNA, the CDR3 is TGTGCCAGCAGTGAAAGAAGGGGCCCAGAGACCCAGTACTTC. The whole variable domain, remainder taken from reference TRBV2 and TRBJ2-5, is EPEVTQTPSHQVTQMGQEVILRCVPISNHLYFYWYRQILGQKVEFLVSFYNNEISEKSEIFDDQFSVERPDGSNFTLKIRSTKLEDSAMYFCASSERRGPETQYFGPGTRLLVL.

This clonotype has a handful of counts. The rearrangement joins TRBV20-1 to TRBJ2-5; TRBD2 is a possible D gene (6 bases). CDR3 length: 13 amino acids. Trimming cost V 3 bases and J 2 bases, with 10 bases left between them. Germline CDR1 reads DFQATT; CDR2 reads SNEGSKA (reference sequence). The chain's CDR3 is CSARVAGQETQYF. CDR3 nucleotide sequence: TGCAGTGCTAGGGTGGCGGGGCAAGAGACCCAGTACTTC.

This clonotype was detected only a few times. This sequence joins TRBV30 and TRBJ1-5; unclear D gene. This CDR3 is 18 amino acids long. Germline CDR1 and CDR2: GTSNPN and SVGIG (reference sequence). Between the trimmed V and J ends, which lost 1 base and 2 bases, there was a span of 21 bases. The chain's CDR3 is CAWSGAGGKLYGNQPQHF. The CDR3 bases are TGTGCCTGGAGTGGAGCCGGCGGCAAGCTTTACGGCAATCAGCCCCAGCATTTT.